A selection of T cell receptor beta chains follows, all from one sample in a study of T cells in Graves' hyperthyroidism and ophthalmopathy. MiXCR, applied by TCRdb to the multiplex PCR reads, yields one record per CDR3 protein. The profile shows about 420,000 distinct CDR3 sequences, about 13% of them singletons. Material for sequencing was blood. These TCRs come from a woman between 18 and 29 years old with Graves' hyperthyroidism. Each CDR3 is given with its conserved first and last residue. A D gene is named only where the DNA matches it firmly. Expanded clones get a size class; other rows say once, few or many, or leave the size out.

abundance,len,v_gene,j_gene,d_gene,CDR3nt,CDR3aa
NA,13,TRBV24-1,TRBJ2-1,NA,TGTGCCACCAGTGTCCCAGGGGACAATGAGCAGTTCTTC,CATSVPGDNEQFF
NA,15,TRBV11-2,TRBJ2-7,NA,TGTGCCAGCAGCTTAGATCAAATAGGGGGAACCGAGCAGTACTTC,CASSLDQIGGTEQYF
NA,18,TRBV12-3/TRBV12-4,TRBJ2-6,TRBD1,TGTGCCAGCAGTTTATTGGACAGGGGGCTCTCTGGGGCCAACGTCCTGACTTTC,CASSLLDRGLSGANVLTF
many,14,TRBV30,TRBJ1-1,TRBD1,TGTGCCTGGACGTTTGGGACAGTAAACACTGAAGCTTTCTTT,CAWTFGTVNTEAFF
many,17,TRBV27,TRBJ2-1,TRBD1,TGTGCCAGCAGTTTAGGGACAGGGTACGGCACCTACAATGAGCAGTTCTTC,CASSLGTGYGTYNEQFF
NA,16,TRBV12-3/TRBV12-4,TRBJ2-2,NA,TGTGCCAGCATATCCCGGACTAAACCGAACACCGGGGAGCTGTTTTTT,CASISRTKPNTGELFF
many,15,TRBV2,TRBJ2-6,NA,TGTGCCAGCAGGGGTCCAGGGAGTGGGGCCAACGTCCTGACTTTC,CASRGPGSGANVLTF
few,13,TRBV29-1,TRBJ1-3,TRBD1,TGCAGCGTTGCAGGGGGACAGGGGAACACCATATATTTT,CSVAGGQGNTIYF
many,16,TRBV6-4,TRBJ2-7,NA,TGTGCCAGCAGTGACTGGGGCCGCCTTGGGGTTTACGAGCAGTACTTC,CASSDWGRLGVYEQYF
NA,14,TRBV6-1,TRBJ1-2,NA,TGTGCCAGCAGTCGAATAGCTGGGAGCTATGGCTACACCTTC,CASSRIAGSYGYTF
many,15,TRBV7-2,TRBJ2-1,TRBD2,TGTGCCAACAGCTCACGACTAGCGTCACACAATGAGCAGTTCTTC,CANSSRLASHNEQFF
many,13,TRBV12-3/TRBV12-4,TRBJ1-1,NA,TGTGCCAGCAGTTATTACATGAACACTGAAGCTTTCTTT,CASSYYMNTEAFF
many,16,TRBV11-2,TRBJ2-1,NA,TGTGCCAGCAGCCCACTAGCTCAGAGCTCCTACAATGAGCAGTTCTTC,CASSPLAQSSYNEQFF
NA,17,TRBV20-1,TRBJ2-1,NA,TGCAGTGCTAGACTTAGAGCCATGACTACTCCGAACAATGAGCAGTTCTTC,CSARLRAMTTPNNEQFF
NA,13,TRBV19,TRBJ2-7,NA,TGTGCCAGTAGTAATGGACAGACCTACGAGCAGTACTTC,CASSNGQTYEQYF
many,13,TRBV6-1,TRBJ2-5,NA,TGTGCCAGCAGTGCGACTAGGAGGGAGACCCAGTACTTC,CASSATRRETQYF
few,14,TRBV20-1,TRBJ1-6,TRBD1,TGCAGTGCCCGCTTTGCAGGGGGCAATTCACCCCTCCACTTT,CSARFAGGNSPLHF
many,14,TRBV6-2/TRBV6-3,TRBJ2-3,TRBD2,TGTGCCAGCGGACTAGCGGCTAGCACAGATACGCAGTATTTT,CASGLAASTDTQYF
few,15,TRBV5-6,TRBJ2-5,NA,TGTGCCAGCAGCTTAATCGGCCGACTCCAAGAGACCCAGTACTTC,CASSLIGRLQETQYF
NA,12,TRBV7-2,TRBJ2-5,NA,TGTGCCAGCAGCCCAGGGGCAGGGGCCCAGTACTTC,CASSPGAGAQYF
few,14,TRBV3-1,TRBJ2-3,NA,TGTGCCAGCAATCCGGGCCTAAGTCGGGATACGCAGTATTTT,CASNPGLSRDTQYF
few,12,TRBV20-1,TRBJ2-7,NA,TGCAGTGCCGTCGACAGAGACTGCGAGCAGTACTTC,CSAVDRDCEQYF
many,16,TRBV7-2,TRBJ2-1,NA,TGTGCCAGCAGCTTCCGGCGAGGCGAGTATTACAATGAGCAGTTCTTC,CASSFRRGEYYNEQFF
many,15,TRBV18,TRBJ1-4,TRBD1,TGTGCCAGCTCACCACAGGGGGCCGGCAATGAAAAACTGTTTTTT,CASSPQGAGNEKLFF
NA,15,TRBV4-1,TRBJ1-3,NA,TGCGCCAGCAGCCATGGGGCACCGGCGGGAAACACCATATATTTT,CASSHGAPAGNTIYF
NA,14,TRBV2,TRBJ1-6,TRBD1,TGTGCCAGCACTTGGACAGGGAATAATTCACCCCTCCACTTT,CASTWTGNNSPLHF